This is a list of T cell receptor beta chains from one sample in a study of blood T cell repertoires in COVID-19. Data came from immunoSEQ multiplex PCR; TCRdb stores just in-frame clones and leaves some out. The sample gives about 58,000 clones, about 78% of which show up once; over 4% is in the top ten. The sample taken for sequencing was peripheral blood. These receptors were taken from a human donor in a cohort sampled during active COVID-19. Both conserved end residues are part of each CDR3. The D gene is left open where the match is weak. Some rows mark clone size as missing; the rest say once, few, many or name a class of expanded clone.

12	-	TRBV7-9	TRBJ2-7	-	TGTGCCAGCAGCTCCCAGGTTTACGAGCAGTACTTC	CASSSQVYEQYF
12	-	TRBV6-2/TRBV6-3	TRBJ2-3	-	TGTGCCAGCAGTTACTCGTCCTATACGCAGTATTTT	CASSYSSYTQYF
13	-	TRBV28	TRBJ2-7	-	TGTGCCAGCAGTTTCTATAGCTCATACGAGCAGTACTTC	CASSFYSSYEQYF
16	TRBD1	TRBV11-2	TRBJ2-7	-	TGTGCCAGCAGCTTATGGGGGACAGGGTCTTCCTACGAGCAGTACTTC	CASSLWGTGSSYEQYF
14	TRBD1	TRBV5-1	TRBJ2-7	-	TGCGCCAGCAGCTCTGGACAGGGGGCGTACGAGCAGTACTTC	CASSSGQGAYEQYF
13	-	TRBV9	TRBJ1-5	-	TGTGCCAGCAGCGTAGACTGGAATCAGCCCCAGCATTTT	CASSVDWNQPQHF
15	-	TRBV13	TRBJ2-7	-	TGTGCCAGCGGAACCGACACATCTGTGACCTACGAGCAGTACTTC	CASGTDTSVTYEQYF
14	-	TRBV5-6	TRBJ1-2	-	TGTGCCAGCAGCTTGGTTCGGGGGATGGATGGCTACACCTTC	CASSLVRGMDGYTF
12	TRBD2	TRBV19	TRBJ2-7	-	TGTGCCTCCGCGGGAGGTGCCGAAGAGCAGTACTTC	CASAGGAEEQYF
14	TRBD2	TRBV2	TRBJ2-7	-	TGTGCCAGCAGTGGTGTAGCGGGAGGACGGGAGCAGTACTTC	CASSGVAGGREQYF
14	-	TRBV18	TRBJ1-2	-	TGTGCCAGCTCACCACGGCTCGATAACTATGGCTACACCTTC	CASSPRLDNYGYTF
14	TRBD2	TRBV7-9	TRBJ2-7	-	TGTGCCAGCAGTTATAGCGGGCCCTCCTACGAGCAGTACTTC	CASSYSGPSYEQYF
14	-	TRBV4-3	TRBJ1-5	-	TGCGCCAGCAGCCAAGAGACAGGAAGCCAGCCCCAGCATTTT	CASSQETGSQPQHF
16	TRBD1	TRBV28	TRBJ2-7	-	TGTGCCAGTTGTTCCCCGGGGACAGGGTACTCCTACGAGCAGTACTTC	CASCSPGTGYSYEQYF
12	TRBD1	TRBV7-9	TRBJ1-2	-	TGTGCCAGCAGCTGGACAGGGCCGGGCTACACCTTC	CASSWTGPGYTF
15	TRBD1	TRBV2	TRBJ2-7	-	TGTGCCAGCAGTGATGTGGGACAGGGGTCGAGCGAGCAGTACTTC	CASSDVGQGSSEQYF
15	-	TRBV27	TRBJ2-7	-	TGTGCCAGCAGTTTATTAGACACCCTAAGAGACGAGCAGTACTTC	CASSLLDTLRDEQYF
13	TRBD2	TRBV20-1	TRBJ2-7	-	TGCAGTGCTAGTAGCGGGAGGTCCTACGAGCAGTACTTC	CSASSGRSYEQYF
16	TRBD1	TRBV7-9	TRBJ2-3	-	TGTGCCAGCAGCTTAGGTCGGGGACAGGGCGCAGATACGCAGTATTTT	CASSLGRGQGADTQYF
13	TRBD1	TRBV5-4	TRBJ1-2	once	TGTGCCAGCAGCCAGAGGACAGGGTATGGCTACACCTTC	CASSQRTGYGYTF
15	TRBD1	TRBV3-1/TRBV3-2	TRBJ2-2	-	TGTGCCAGCAGCCACAGGGGGTCCAACACCGGGGAGCTGTTTTTT	CASSHRGSNTGELFF
16	TRBD2	TRBV4-1	TRBJ2-2	-	TGCGCCAGCAGCCAAGACCCGGGGGGAGCGGCCGGGGAGCTGTTTTTT	CASSQDPGGAAGELFF
14	-	TRBV27	TRBJ2-7	-	TGTGCCAGCTCCATACAGGGTTACAACTACGAGCAGTACTTC	CASSIQGYNYEQYF
17	TRBD2	TRBV7-8	TRBJ2-7	-	TGTGCCAGCAGCGATCCTCCACTAGCGGGGCACTCCTACGAGCAGTACTTC	CASSDPPLAGHSYEQYF
16	TRBD2	TRBV5-1	TRBJ2-7	-	TGCGCCAGCAGCCCCACTAGCGGGAGGGCCTCCTACGAGCAGTACTTC	CASSPTSGRASYEQYF
15	TRBD1	TRBV6-2/TRBV6-3	TRBJ2-3	-	TGTGCCAGCAGCCCCCCGGGACAGGGACCCGATACGCAGTATTTT	CASSPPGQGPDTQYF
13	-	TRBV27	TRBJ2-1	-	TGTGCCAGCAGTTTTTCCGGGTACAATGAGCAGTTCTTC	CASSFSGYNEQFF
14	TRBD1	TRBV29-1	TRBJ1-5	once	TGCAGCGCCCGATTACAGGGGGGCAATCAGCCCCAGCATTTT	CSARLQGGNQPQHF
12	TRBD1	TRBV7-2	TRBJ2-7	once	TGTGCCAGCAGCAGACAGGGACATAGGGTGAACTTC	CASSRQGHRVNF
11	-	TRBV7-8	TRBJ2-7	-	TGTGCCAGCAGCTCCACCTACGAGCAGTACTTC	CASSSTYEQYF
13	-	TRBV6-5	TRBJ1-2	-	TGTGCCAGCAGTAACGATCTAACGGGGGGCTACACCTTC	CASSNDLTGGYTF
14	TRBD2	TRBV30	TRBJ2-1	-	TGTGCCTGGAGTAGAGGGCGGGAGGTCGATGAGCAGTTCTTC	CAWSRGREVDEQFF
15	TRBD1	TRBV6-5	TRBJ1-5	-	TGTGCCAGCAGACTTAGACAGGGCCACAATCAGCCCCAGCATTTT	CASRLRQGHNQPQHF
14	TRBD1	TRBV4-3	TRBJ1-2	-	TGCGCCAGCAGTCATGGACAGGGAAATTATGGCTACACCTTC	CASSHGQGNYGYTF
13	-	TRBV4-1	TRBJ1-5	few	TGCGCCAGCAGCCAGGGGGGGTATCAGCCCCAGCATTTT	CASSQGGYQPQHF
14	TRBD1	TRBV27	TRBJ2-5	-	TGTGCCAGCACGGACAGGGGGCCTCAAGAGACCCAGTACTTC	CASTDRGPQETQYF
13	-	TRBV7-9	TRBJ1-2	-	TGTGCCAGCAGCTCTCGGGGGGGCTATGGCTACACCTTC	CASSSRGGYGYTF
14	-	TRBV5-1	TRBJ2-7	many	TGCGCCACCGCCCCTGGACAGGCCGGAGGGGAGCAGTACTTC	CATAPGQAGGEQYF
17	TRBD1	TRBV7-9	TRBJ2-6	-	TGTGCCAGCAGCTTAGGGGCAGGGGGCGCTGGGGCCAACGTCCTGACTTTC	CASSLGAGGAGANVLTF
16	-	TRBV18	TRBJ1-3	-	TGTGCCAGCTCACCAAGGACAACTTACTCTGGAAACACCATATATTTT	CASSPRTTYSGNTIYF
15	-	TRBV6-5	TRBJ1-6	-	TGTGCCAGCAGTTACTCCCGACAGTATAATTCACCCCTCCACTTT	CASSYSRQYNSPLHF
16	TRBD2	TRBV6-6	TRBJ2-1	-	TGTGCCAGCAGTTACTCGAGCGGGGGAGCTCCCAATGAGCAGTTCTTC	CASSYSSGGAPNEQFF
16	TRBD1	TRBV5-1	TRBJ2-6	-	TGCGCCAGCGGGAAACAGGGGAGCTCTGGGGCCAACGTCCTGACTTTC	CASGKQGSSGANVLTF
15	TRBD1	TRBV6-6	TRBJ1-4	-	TGTGCCAGCAGTTATCCCGGGACAGGGTTTGAAAAACTGTTTTTT	CASSYPGTGFEKLFF
13	-	TRBV3-1/TRBV3-2	TRBJ1-2	-	TGTGCCAGCAGCCCCCGGGGGGCGCTTGGCTACACCTTC	CASSPRGALGYTF